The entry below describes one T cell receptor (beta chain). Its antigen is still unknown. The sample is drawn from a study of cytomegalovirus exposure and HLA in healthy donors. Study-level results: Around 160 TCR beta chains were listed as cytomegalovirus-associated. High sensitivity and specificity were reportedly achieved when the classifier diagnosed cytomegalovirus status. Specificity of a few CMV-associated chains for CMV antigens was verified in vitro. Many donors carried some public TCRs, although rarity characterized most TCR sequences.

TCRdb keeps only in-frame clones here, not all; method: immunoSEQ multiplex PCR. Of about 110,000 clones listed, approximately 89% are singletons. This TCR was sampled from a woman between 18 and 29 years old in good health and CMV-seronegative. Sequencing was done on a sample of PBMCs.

CDR3 sequence reads: CASRTNRGANEAFF. In DNA form, the CDR3 reads TGTGCAAGTCGCACTAACAGGGGTGCCAATGAAGCTTTCTTT. This chain links TRBV12-2 with TRBJ1-1; the table assigns TRBD1, which was not confirmed against the DNA. TRBV12-2 is a known pseudogene. The CDR3 length is 14 residues.